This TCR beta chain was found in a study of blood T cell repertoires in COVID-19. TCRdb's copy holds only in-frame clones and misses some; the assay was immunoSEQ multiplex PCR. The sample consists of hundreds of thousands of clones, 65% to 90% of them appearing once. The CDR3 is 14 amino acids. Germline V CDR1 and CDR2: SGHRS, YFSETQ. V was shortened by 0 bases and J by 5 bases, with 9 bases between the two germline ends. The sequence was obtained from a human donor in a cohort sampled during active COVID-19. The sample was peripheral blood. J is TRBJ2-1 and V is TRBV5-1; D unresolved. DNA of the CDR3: TGCGCCAGCAGCTTGGAACTAACAAACAATGAGCAGTTCTTC. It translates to CASSLELTNNEQFF. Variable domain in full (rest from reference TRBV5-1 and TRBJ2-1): KAGVTQTPRYLIKTRGQQVTLSCSPISGHRSVSWYQQTPGQGLQFLFEYFSETQRNKGNFPGRFSGRQFSNSRSEMNVSTLELGDSALYLCASSLELTNNEQFFGPGTRLTVL.